The subject of this entry is one TCR beta chain. Those enrolled, adults aged about 18 to 95 years, came from fewer than 25 US areas. Trimming removed 2 bases at V and 1 base at J, with 11 bases between. CDR1 and CDR2 (germline): MNHEY, SVGAGI. The length of the CDR3 is 15 residues. Clones were read by immunoSEQ multiplex PCR, and TCRdb kept only the in-frame ones, dropping some. The sample holds more than 250,000 clones; 87% are singletons and the top ten take 4.5% to 7%. The sample is drawn from a study of blood T cell repertoires in COVID-19. V is TRBV6-5 and J is TRBJ1-2; D possibly corresponds to TRBD1 (6 bases). The sequence was collected from a woman aged 25 to 39 who had recovered from COVID-19. Source material: PBMCs or T cells enriched from blood (not recorded which). The CDR3 nucleotides are TGTGCCAGCAGTTACGCAGGGGTTGGTAACTATGGCTACACCTTC. As protein: CASSYAGVGNYGYTF.